This passage covers 13 T cell receptor beta chains from one sample sequenced in a study of blood T cell repertoires in COVID-19 (dated by TCRdb to the early 2020s). The receptor library was made with the immunoSEQ multiplex PCR assay. TCRdb provides this immuneACCESS table in a form limited to in-frame rearrangements. Some clones are lacking; in checked studies, under half of them reflect an unresolved V gene, and why the rest are absent is not known. Across this sample there are hundreds of thousands of clones, with 70% to 90% seen only once. The ten biggest clones cover less than 4.5% of the sample. Sequencing was carried out using PBMCs or T cells enriched from blood (not recorded which). Receptors originate from a man aged 25-45 years who had recovered from COVID-19.

The chain links TRBV5-6 to TRBJ1-2; D gene uncertain. The CDR3 has 13 residues. Germline V lookup: CDR1 SGHDT, CDR2 YYEEEE. Trimming took off 4 bases at V and 4 bases at J, with 11 bases between the two ends. CDR3 DNA: TGTGCCAGCAGCCTCCCTGCTAGCTATGGCTACACCTTC. Protein sequence: CASSLPASYGYTF.

This sequence joins TRBV5-4 and TRBJ2-1, with TRBD2 identical over 9 bases. This CDR3 is built from 15 residues. Germline V CDR1 and CDR2: SGHNT, YYREEE (reference sequence). Losses at the gene ends were 4 bases for V and 6 bases for J; bases not matched to a gene: 8. The CDR3 DNA reads as TGTGCCAGCAGCCTGGGACTAGCCGACTTCAATGAGCAGTTCTTC. Translation: CASSLGLADFNEQFF.

The chain links TRBV10-3 to TRBJ1-2; D is uncertain. Trimming took 1 base from V and 4 from J, leaving 10 bases between them. The CDR3 sequence is 14 residues long. The germline V gene has CDR1 ENHRY and CDR2 SYGVKD. CDR3 coding DNA: TGTGCCATCAGTGAGTTAGCACAATTCTATGGCTACACCTTC. As protein: CAISELAQFYGYTF.

The chain carries TRBV19 and TRBJ2-3; 10 nucleotides line up with TRBD2. With 2 bases clipped from V and 5 bases from J, the junction kept 10 bases outside the gene matches. Germline CDR1 and CDR2: LNHDA and SQIVND (reference sequence). The CDR3 is made up of 17 amino acids. The CDR3 is CASSISGGEFRIDTQYF. The CDR3 region has the DNA TGTGCCAGTAGTATAAGCGGGGGGGAATTCCGGATAGATACGCAGTATTTT.

The chain couples TRBV27 to TRBJ2-3, with D perhaps TRBD2 (5 bases). Trimming shortened V by 5 bases and J by 11 bases, and 17 bases separated the two germline ends. CDR1 and CDR2 from the germline V gene are MNHEY and SMNVEV (reference sequence). The CDR3 has 13 residues. CDR3 in amino acids: CASSPLNGVKQYF. The CDR3 nucleotides are TGTGCCAGCAGTCCCCTGAACGGGGTAAAGCAGTATTTT.

The CDR3 here is CASSPLTPYLSNTEAFF. The CDR3 DNA reads TGTGCCAGCAGTCCCCTGACTCCCTATTTATCGAACACTGAAGCTTTCTTT. The gene calls are TRBV27 and TRBJ1-1; D not resolved. The V gene's germline CDR1 is MNHEY and CDR2 SMNVEV (reference sequence). The CDR3 consists of 17 residues. The V gene lost 5 bases and the J gene lost 1 base, with 20 bases spanning the gap.

This clone was recorded once. The V gene is TRBV29-1, the J gene TRBJ1-2; possibly TRBD1 for D (6 bases). Germline values: CDR1 SQVTM, CDR2 ANQGSEA. Trimming removed 5 bases from V and 4 bases from J, with 14 bases in between. This CDR3 spans 13 amino acids. This CDR3 is CSVSGGGIYGYTF. CDR3 DNA: TGCAGCGTTTCCGGGGGGGGCATCTATGGCTACACCTTC.

This clone was picked up a small number of times. The V call is TRBV5-1, the J call TRBJ1-5, with 8 bases that match TRBD1. Germline CDR1 and CDR2: SGHRS and YFSETQ. The CDR3 has 14 amino acids. J gave up 1 base and V 4 bases, and 1 base lay outside the gene matches. The DNA of the CDR3 is TGCGCCAGCAGCCCAGGGGGCAGCAATCAGCCCCAGCATTTT. Amino acids: CASSPGGSNQPQHF.

The chain links TRBV24-1 to TRBJ2-1, with 14 bases that match TRBD2. J was trimmed by 1 base and V by 1 base; bases with no gene match: 8. The germline gives CDR1 KGHDR, CDR2 SFDVKD. CDR3 length equals 20 residues. CDR3 protein: CATSDLPPRTSGGSYNEQFF. CDR3 nucleotides: TGTGCCACCAGTGATTTACCCCCGCGGACTAGCGGGGGGTCCTACAATGAGCAGTTCTTC.

The V and J genes are TRBV11-3 and TRBJ2-7; TRBD1 matches 7 bases. V lost 2 bases and J lost 3; bases outside the gene matches: 7. The CDR3 contains 15 residues. CDR1 is SGHNT and CDR2 is YENEEA in the germline V gene. CDR3 nucleotide sequence: TGTGCCAGCAGCTTATGGAGACAGGGAGTCTACGAGCAGTACTTC. It translates to CASSLWRQGVYEQYF.

This chain joins TRBV4-1 and TRBJ1-5; D possibly corresponds to TRBD1 (6 bases). CDR1 is MGHRA and CDR2 is YSYEKL in the germline V gene. V was pared by 3 bases and J by 3 bases, with 18 bases between. The length of the CDR3 is 17 residues. CDR3 residues: CASSQGGARTPNQPQHF. The CDR3 nucleotides are TGCGCCAGCAGCCAGGGGGGGGCCCGAACCCCCAATCAGCCCCAGCATTTT.

The chain is built from TRBV7-8 and TRBJ2-7, with 10 positions matching TRBD1. The V segment lost 8 bases and the J segment 7 bases; nucleotides outside the gene matches: 8. Germline V CDR1 and CDR2: SGHVS, FQNEAQ. There are 13 residues in the CDR3. The CDR3 nucleotides read TGTGCCAGCGGCCGGGACAGGGGTAAGGAGCAGTACTTC. It specifies CASGRDRGKEQYF. The whole variable domain, remainder taken from reference TRBV7-8 and TRBJ2-7, is GAGVSQSPRYKVAKRGQDVALRCDPISGHVSLFWYQQALGQGPEFLTYFQNEAQLDKSGLPSDRFFAERPEGSVSTLKIQRTQQEDSAVYLCASGRDRGKEQYFGPGTRLTVT.

The V gene is TRBV12-3 or TRBV12-4, the J gene TRBJ2-7; D is perhaps TRBD1 (6 bases). V was cut by 3 bases and J by 2 bases, with 8 bases left in between. The CDR3 spans 13 residues. The CDR3 protein is CASSLTGTYEQYF. CDR3 DNA: TGTGCCAGCAGTTTGACAGGAACCTACGAGCAGTACTTC.